Each of the 28 T cell receptor beta chains below was sequenced from the same sample in a study of tumor-infiltrating lymphocytes in primary liver carcinoma. Total RNA (around 0.45 ug) served as template for TCR beta cDNA synthesis primed by a constant-region primer. Slightly modified ARM-PCR, run as three nested multiplex PCR rounds, produced the TCR beta libraries. A C-beta reverse primer and TRBV1-TRBV30 forward primers served in each of the first two PCR rounds, at 9 to 10 cycles apiece. Each CDR3 protein gets one entry after TCRdb re-called the multiplex PCR reads with MiXCR. The sample has about 35,000 distinct CDR3 sequences, 70% to 85% seen once. Co-extraction of both nucleic acids (RNA and DNA) used about 20-34 mg of unsorted bulk tissue. The sample taken for sequencing was liver tumor tissue from sampling region 4. Subset specified: tumor region T4, right-lateral pole. The receptors originated from a man aged 35 to 55 with primary liver carcinoma and hepatitis B virus infection.

A remark on this clonotype: A much larger clone is a single base away; this may be a read error. V is TRBV19 and J is TRBJ1-1, with D possibly being TRBD1 (5 bases). In germline, CDR1 is LNHDA, CDR2 SQIVND (reference sequence). The CDR3 length is 17 residues. Trimming cost V 3 bases and J 0 bases, with 17 bases left between them. The CDR3 nucleotides are TGTGCCAGTAGTATCCGGTCCCAGGGCAGTATGAACACTGAAGCTTTCTTT. This translates into CASSIRSQGSMNTEAFF.

Only a few counts were recorded for this clonotype. This CDR3 reads CASSHGQGAEELFF. DNA of the CDR3: TGTGCCAGCAGCCACGGACAGGGGGCGGAAGAACTGTTTTTT. The chain joins TRBV11-2 to TRBJ1-4; 11 bases are a match to TRBD1. Germline assignment: CDR1 SGHAT and CDR2 FQNNGV. Trimming removed 5 bases from V and 12 bases from J; junction bases left unmatched: 8. The CDR3 totals 14 residues.

For this clonotype: This CDR3 fails to terminate in the conserved phenylalanine or tryptophan, so it likely reflects a read error. The chain couples TRBV29-1 to TRBJ2-5; 11 nucleotides align to TRBD1. There are 15 residues in the CDR3. Germline V gene sequence: CDR1 SQVTM, CDR2 ANQGSEA. CDR3 sequence (DNA): TGCAGCATTGAAGCGGACAGGGGGCGAGCAGAGATCCAGTACCTC. It encodes CSIEADRGRAEIQYL.

In this sample, this clonotype turned up a few times. The junction and the germline gene differ at one end; a read error may be behind it. This chain connects TRBV29-1 to TRBJ1-5; D remains unclear. This CDR3 has 11 residues. The V gene's germline CDR1 is SQVTM and CDR2 ANQGSEA. The CDR3 here is CSVRFPGPHHF. The DNA of the CDR3 is TGCAGCGTCCGGTTCCCCGGGCCCCACCATTTT. Drawing the rest from reference TRBV29-1 and TRBJ1-5, the complete variable domain is SAVISQKPSRDICQRGTSLTIQCQVDSQVTMMFWYRQQPGQSLTLIATANQGSEATYESGFVIDKFPISRPNLTFSTLTVSNMSPEDSSIYLCSVRFPGPHHFGDGTRLSIL.

A remark on this clonotype: At one end the junction does not follow the germline gene, possibly because of a read error. The chain links TRBV6-2 or TRBV6-3 to TRBJ2-5; 7 positions match TRBD2. CDR1 MNHEY and CDR2 SVGEGT come from the germline V gene. This CDR3 contains 13 residues. The CDR3 protein is CVSSSGLVNTQYF. In DNA form, the CDR3 reads TGTGTCAGCAGTTCCGGACTAGTGAACACCCAGTACTTC.

Of note for this clonotype: Since the CDR3 does not end with the conserved phenylalanine or tryptophan, this likely comes from a read error. The chain recombines TRBV7-3 with TRBJ2-3; maybe TRBD2 (6 bases). Germline V gene lookup returns CDR1 SGHTA and CDR2 FQGTGA. This CDR3 contains 14 residues. As DNA, the CDR3 is TGTGCAAGCAGCTTAGGAGCCGGGAGAGATACGCAGTATTTA. Protein sequence: CASSLGAGRDTQYL.

The table lists this clonotype with a count of one. Lacking the conserved final phenylalanine or tryptophan, this CDR3 likely reflects a read error. No DNA is shown, since the ends of the CDR3 on it are uncertain; the CDR3 is the one TCRdb lists. CDR3 sequence: CASSSTGSGEYELYL. V is TRBV11-1 and J is TRBJ2-7; TRBD2, the table's D call, lacks a check against the DNA. Counting both end residues, the CDR3 totals 15 amino acids. The germline CDR1 and CDR2 sequences are SGHAT and FQDESV (reference sequence).

A remark on this clonotype: The CDR3 end shows no conserved phenylalanine or tryptophan, and so a read error is likely. The chain has TRBV4-3 and TRBJ1-5, with TRBD1 as a possible D gene (5 bases). The CDR3 consists of 13 residues. CDR1 and CDR2 from the germline V gene are LGHNA and YSLEER. CDR3 sequence: CASSQCREQPQHL. In DNA form, the CDR3 reads TGCGCCAGTAGCCAGTGCAGGGAGCAACCCCAGCATCTT.

This clonotype is medium-sized within its sample. The genes are TRBV14 and TRBJ1-6; D might be TRBD1 (6 bases). This CDR3 contains 14 residues. The ends were cut back, 3 bases at V and 7 bases at J, with 10 bases in the middle. Germline lookup yields CDR1 SGHDN and CDR2 FVKESK. The CDR3: CASSHSGENSPLHF. CDR3 coding DNA: TGTGCCAGCAGCCACTCAGGGGAAAATTCACCCCTCCACTTT. Based on the CDR3 plus reference TRBV14 and TRBJ1-6, the full variable domain is EAGVTQFPSHSVIEKGQTVTLRCDPISGHDNLYWYRRVMGKEIKFLLHFVKESKQDESGMPNNRFLAERTGGTYSTLKVQPAELEDSGVYFCASSHSGENSPLHFGNGTRLTVT.

Note on this clonotype: An end of the junction differs from the germline gene, which may be a read error. The chain links TRBV28 to TRBJ1-4; possibly TRBD1 for D (5 bases). Germline CDR1 is MDHEN and CDR2 is SYDVKM. The CDR3 covers 20 residues. CDR3 loop: CASSLICLVNTGVQNEKLFF. CDR3 nucleotide sequence: TGTGCCAGTAGTTTAATATGTCTAGTGAATACGGGGGTCCAGAATGAAAAACTGTTTTTT.

V usage is TRBV20-1 and J usage is TRBJ2-3; D could derive from TRBD1 or TRBD2 (5 bases each). Germline values: CDR1 DFQATT, CDR2 SNEGSKA (reference sequence). The CDR3 spans 14 residues. V gave up 7 bases and J gave up 6 bases, with 20 bases separating them. This chain's CDR3 is CSVDRDGDTDTQYF. The DNA for the CDR3 is TGCAGTGTTGACCGGGACGGTGACACTGATACGCAGTATTTT.

The J gene is TRBJ2-3, the V gene TRBV11-2; no reliable D call. The DNA end is more similar to TRBJ1-5, so the J call may be wrong. Germline CDR1 SGHAT, CDR2 FQNNGV. CDR3 length: 15 amino acids. CDR3 sequence reads: CASSIGRLAGDTQHF. DNA of the CDR3: TGTGCCAGTAGCATAGGGCGACTAGCGGGAGATACGCAGCATTTT.

The V call is TRBV5-1, the J call TRBJ2-5; 10 nucleotides agree with TRBD2. The CDR3 consists of 15 residues. The J segment lost 2 bases and the V segment lost 7 bases, leaving 8 bases of the junction unmatched. Germline V CDR1 and CDR2: SGHRS, YFSETQ. DNA of the CDR3: TGCGCCAGCTCCGGACTAGCGGATCATCAAGAGACCCAGTACTTC. It translates to CASSGLADHQETQYF. Complete variable domain (other parts from reference TRBV5-1 and TRBJ2-5): KAGVTQTPRYLIKTRGQQVTLSCSPISGHRSVSWYQQTPGQGLQFLFEYFSETQRNKGNFPGRFSGRQFSNSRSEMNVSTLELGDSALYLCASSGLADHQETQYFGPGTRLLVL.

Comments on this clonotype: The CDR3 end shows no conserved phenylalanine or tryptophan, and so a read error is likely. CDR3 bases: TGTGCCAGTGAGGGTAAGGGTTCCTACGAGCAGTACATC. Protein product: CASEGKGSYEQYI. The chain employs TRBV12-5 and TRBJ2-7; D may be TRBD2 (5 bases). The CDR3 spans 13 residues. Germline V gene data show CDR1 as LGHNT and CDR2 as FRNRAP.

About this clonotype itself: One end of the junction varies from germline; a read error may be responsible. The rearrangement uses TRBV11-3 and TRBJ2-1, with D possibly matching TRBD1 (5 bases). Germline V lookup: CDR1 SGHNT, CDR2 YENEEA. This CDR3 spans 14 amino acids. In DNA form, the CDR3 reads TGTGCAGGCAGCTTAGGGGTCAGCAACAATGATCAGTTCTTC. Its protein product is CAGSLGVSNNDQFF.

Points on this clonotype: The final CDR3 position lacks the conserved phenylalanine or tryptophan, pointing to a likely read error. This rearrangement joins TRBV11-2 to TRBJ2-7; D is unresolved. The CDR3 spans 14 residues. Germline V gene data show CDR1 as SGHAT and CDR2 as FQNNGV. Trimming cost V 8 bases and J 0 bases, with 14 bases left between them. The CDR3 nucleotides are TGTGCCAGCGGCTCAAGCAGGAACTCCTACGAGCAGTACTCC. Amino acid sequence: CASGSSRNSYEQYS.

The chain employs TRBV20-1 and TRBJ2-1, with TRBD2 matching over 15 bases. The junction had 20 bases not matched to a gene; V was cut back by 3 bases and J by 8 bases. The CDR3 covers 20 residues. Germline values: CDR1 DFQATT, CDR2 SNEGSKA (reference sequence). The CDR3 spells CSASPGLAGGERYVGYEQFF. DNA for the CDR3: TGCAGTGCTAGCCCGGGACTAGCGGGAGGAGAGAGGTATGTTGGGTATGAGCAGTTCTTC.

As regards this clonotype: One junction end does not reproduce the germline sequence, and a read error may be involved. The chain is built from TRBV11-1 and TRBJ2-1; 8 bases are a match to TRBD2. CDR3 length: 17 amino acids. Per the germline V gene, CDR1 is SGHAT and CDR2 is FQDESV (reference sequence). CDR3 sequence: CASSSPPDGRAFGEQFF. Written as DNA, the CDR3 is TGCGCCAGCAGCTCCCCTCCTGACGGGAGGGCCTTTGGTGAGCAGTTCTTC.

This clonotype was picked up a small number of times. Compared with germline, one end of the junction differs, possibly owing to a read error. This chain connects TRBV5-6 to TRBJ1-1; 8 positions agree with TRBD1. The CDR3 contains 14 residues. CDR1 and CDR2 (germline): SGHDT, YYEEEE. CDR3 protein: CAGSLAQTGAEAFF. Here the CDR3 DNA reads TGTGCCGGCAGCTTAGCACAGACAGGGGCTGAAGCTTTCTTT.

This clonotype was recorded many times. Being one base from a much bigger clone, this may be a read error. The V gene is TRBV5-1, the J gene TRBJ2-7; 8 bases fit TRBD2. Germline assignment: CDR1 SGHRS and CDR2 YFSETQ. V lost 4 bases and J lost 2; bases outside the gene matches: 8. This CDR3 spans 15 amino acids. CDR3 in amino acids: CASSPRGGNPYEQYF. Written as DNA, the CDR3 is TGCGCCAGCAGCCCCCGGGGGGGGAACCCCTACGAGCAGTACTTC.

J is TRBJ2-7 and V is TRBV30; D assignment may be TRBD1 or TRBD2 (6 bases each). Looked up from germline, CDR1 is GTSNPN and CDR2 is SVGIG (reference sequence). The length of the CDR3 is 13 residues. V was shortened by 2 bases and J by 10 bases, with 18 bases between the two germline ends. The CDR3 DNA reads as TGTGCCTGGAGTTTCTGGGGGGCTGGAGTACAGTACTTC. As protein: CAWSFWGAGVQYF. Drawing the rest from reference TRBV30 and TRBJ2-7, the complete variable domain is SQTIHQWPATLVQPVGSPLSLECTVEGTSNPNLYWYRQAAGRGLQLLFYSVGIGQISSEVPQNLSASRPQDRQFILSSKKLLLSDSGFYLCAWSFWGAGVQYFGPGTRLTVT.

As to this clonotype: One end of the junction is discordant with germline, which a read error may explain. The rearrangement joins TRBV28 to TRBJ2-2, with 7 nucleotides matching TRBD1. Germline V gene data show CDR1 as MDHEN and CDR2 as SYDVKM. This CDR3 is 13 amino acids long. This CDR3 reads CASRRGGTGDLFF. Written as DNA, the CDR3 is TGTGCCAGTAGAAGAGGGGGCACCGGGGATCTGTTTTTT.

In this sample, this clonotype turned up a few times. A much bigger clone sits one base away, suggesting this may be a read error. This chain joins TRBV28 and TRBJ2-1; possibly TRBD1 or TRBD2 for D (5 bases each). Trimming left V 5 bases short and J 7 bases short, with 18 bases between. The length of the CDR3 is 15 residues. Germline V lookup: CDR1 MDHEN, CDR2 SYDVKM. In nucleotides, the CDR3 is TGTGCCAGCAGTGAGGCTGGGGCAGGGACGAATGAGCAGTTCTTC. Its translation: CASSEAGAGTNEQFF.

A remark on this clonotype: One end of the junction fails to match germline, which may point to a read error. V usage is TRBV11-2 and J usage is TRBJ1-5; maybe TRBD1 (6 bases). Germline CDR1 is SGHAT and CDR2 is FQNNGV. There are 16 residues in the CDR3. CDR3 sequence reads: CASSLEGGLTNQTQHF. The CDR3, as DNA: TGTGCTAGCAGCCTAGAAGGGGGACTGACGAATCAGACCCAGCATTTT.

Concerning this clonotype: A much larger clone differs from this one at a single base, so this may be a read error. The chain couples TRBV11-2 to TRBJ2-3; D call uncertain. Germline-derived CDR1 and CDR2 are SGHAT and FQNNGV. The CDR3 length is 14 residues. The CDR3 loop reads CASILAYSTDTQYF. The CDR3 region has the DNA TGTGCCAGCATCTTAGCTTATAGCACAGATACGCAGTATTTT.

The genes are TRBV30 and TRBJ2-6; TRBD2 might be the D (6 bases). V was clipped by 8 bases and J by 2 bases, with 13 bases between them. The CDR3 length is 14 residues. Germline V gene data show CDR1 as GTSNPN and CDR2 as SVGIG (reference sequence). The CDR3 loop reads CALDSGAGANVLTF. CDR3 nucleotides: TGTGCCCTGGATTCGGGGGCTGGGGCCAACGTCCTGACTTTC.

This clonotype was seen more than once but under ten times. The junction shows a germline mismatch at one end, possibly a read error. The genes are TRBV7-8 and TRBJ2-5; 12 bases fit TRBD2. Per the germline V gene, CDR1 is SGHVS and CDR2 is FQNEAQ. CDR3 size: 17 residues. CDR3 in amino acids: CASNLVSLAGGGETQYF. CDR3 sequence (DNA): TGTGCCAGCAACTTAGTCAGCCTAGCGGGAGGGGGGGAGACCCAGTACTTC.

For this clonotype: The germline gene is not matched at one end of the junction; a read error may be the cause. This chain links TRBV11-1 with TRBJ2-7; weak D call: TRBD2 (6 bases). The CDR3 spans 15 residues. Germline V gives CDR1 SGHAT, CDR2 FQDESV (reference sequence). The CDR3 bases are TGTGACAGCAGCTCATCCTGGGACTCCTCCTACGGGCAGTACTTC. Translation: CDSSSSWDSSYGQYF.